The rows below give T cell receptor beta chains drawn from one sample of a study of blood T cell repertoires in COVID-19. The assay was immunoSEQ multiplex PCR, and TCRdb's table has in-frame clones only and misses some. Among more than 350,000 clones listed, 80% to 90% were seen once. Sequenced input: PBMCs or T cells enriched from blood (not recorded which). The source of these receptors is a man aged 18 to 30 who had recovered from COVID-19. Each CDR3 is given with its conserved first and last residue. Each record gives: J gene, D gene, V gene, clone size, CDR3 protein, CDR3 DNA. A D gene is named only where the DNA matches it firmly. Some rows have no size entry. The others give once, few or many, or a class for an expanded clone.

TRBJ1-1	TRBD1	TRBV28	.	CASSSPSGGRTEAFF	TGTGCCAGCAGCTCCCCCTCAGGGGGCAGGACTGAAGCTTTCTTT
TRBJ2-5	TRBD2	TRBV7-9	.	CASSLLGSSGTDLQETQYF	TGTGCCAGCAGCTTATTAGGTTCCAGCGGGACCGACTTACAAGAGACCCAGTACTTC
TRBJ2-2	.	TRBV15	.	CATSTSSGELFF	TGTGCCACCAGCACCTCCTCCGGGGAGCTGTTTTTT
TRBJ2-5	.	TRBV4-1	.	CASSQEASGGPKETQYF	TGCGCCAGCAGCCAAGAGGCCAGTGGGGGCCCCAAAGAGACCCAGTACTTC
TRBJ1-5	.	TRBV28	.	CASTGKGVGPQHF	TGTGCCAGTACAGGGAAAGGGGTCGGCCCCCAGCATTTT
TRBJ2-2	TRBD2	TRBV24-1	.	CATSVLGLAGTNTGELFF	TGTGCCACCAGTGTACTCGGACTAGCGGGGACGAACACCGGGGAGCTGTTTTTT
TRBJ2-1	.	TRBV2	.	CASNEGVNEQFF	TGTGCCAGCAATGAGGGAGTGAATGAGCAGTTCTTC
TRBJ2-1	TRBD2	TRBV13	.	CASSFRLASGNEQFF	TGTGCCAGCAGCTTCCGACTAGCGTCGGGCAATGAGCAGTTCTTC
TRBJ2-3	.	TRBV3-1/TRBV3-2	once	CASSQGYSSTDTQYF	TGTGCCAGCAGCCAAGGGTACTCTTCTACAGATACGCAGTATTTT
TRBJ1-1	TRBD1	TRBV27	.	CASSSDRGLTEAFF	TGTGCCAGCAGTTCGGACAGGGGGCTCACTGAAGCTTTCTTT